Presented here are 20 T cell receptor beta chains from one specimen sequenced in a study of PD-1 blockade in classical Hodgkin lymphoma. Data came from immunoSEQ multiplex PCR; TCRdb stores just in-frame clones and leaves some out. The top ten hold about a tenth of the sample, which has more than 90,000 clones, around 80% seen once. Time point of the sample: cycle 4 day 1 (C4D1), after less than 7 weeks of nivolumab. In every patient, relapse followed autologous stem cell transplantation, while exposure to brentuximab vedotin differed. The sequencing here drew on peripheral blood mononuclear cells (PBMCs), taken before the fourth cycle of nivolumab. These receptors were taken from a human donor with classical Hodgkin lymphoma.

The rearrangement joins TRBV28 to TRBJ1-5; 10 nucleotides match TRBD1. The V segment lost 4 bases and the J segment 6 bases; nucleotides outside the gene matches: 6. From germline, CDR1 is MDHEN and CDR2 SYDVKM. The CDR3 is 15 residues long. The DNA for the CDR3 is TGTGCCAGCAGTTCCCCGACAGGGGGCTTTCAGCCCCAGCATTTT. Translating it yields CASSSPTGGFQPQHF.

This chain connects TRBV7-3 to TRBJ2-1; D might be TRBD2 (5 bases). V gave up 2 bases and J gave up 10 bases, with 9 bases separating them. CDR1 SGHTA and CDR2 FQGTGA come from the germline V gene. CDR3 size: 12 residues. The CDR3 DNA sequence: TGTGCCAGCAGCTTACCCGGGGTCGAGCAGTTCTTC. It specifies CASSLPGVEQFF.

The chain's CDR3 is CASSDGAAGRDGYTF. Here the CDR3 DNA reads TGTGCCAGCAGTGACGGGGCGGCAGGACGGGATGGCTACACCTTC. The J gene is TRBJ1-2, the V gene TRBV6-4; TRBD1 might be the D (5 bases). CDR1 MRHNA and CDR2 SNTAGT come from the germline V gene. V lost 2 bases, J lost 6 bases, and 16 bases lay in between. The CDR3 has 15 residues.

This sequence joins TRBV10-2 and TRBJ2-5; 9 positions match TRBD2. This CDR3 region has 16 residues. After removal of 4 bases from V and 4 bases from J, the junction contained 10 bases not matched to a gene. CDR1 WSHSY and CDR2 SAAADI come from the germline V gene. CDR3 sequence (DNA): TGCGCCAGCAGTGGGGCGCGGGAGGGCCCTCGAGAGACCCAGTACTTC. This codes for CASSGAREGPRETQYF.

This clone was detected only a few times. The chain employs TRBV18 and TRBJ1-2, with a weak D call TRBD1 (5 bases). The CDR3 extends over 15 amino acids. Looked up from germline, CDR1 is KGHSH and CDR2 is LQKENI. Trimming removed 3 bases from V and 0 bases from J, with 11 bases in between. CDR3 sequence: CASSPAAGSNYGYTF. CDR3 DNA: TGTGCCAGCTCACCTGCTGCAGGGTCTAACTATGGCTACACCTTC. Supplemented by reference TRBV18 and TRBJ1-2, the full variable domain reads NAGVMQNPRHLVRRRGQEARLRCSPMKGHSHVYWYRQLPEEGLKFMVYLQKENIIDESGMPKERFSAEFPKEGPSILRIQQVVRGDSAAYFCASSPAAGSNYGYTFGSGTRLTVV.

CDR3 region: CASSPTDSNQPQHF. CDR3 in DNA: TGTGCCAGCTCACCGACGGATAGCAATCAGCCCCAGCATTTT. This chain joins TRBV18 and TRBJ1-5; D not resolved. The CDR3 covers 14 residues. Germline loops: CDR1 KGHSH, CDR2 LQKENI. Trimming stripped 3 bases from V and 0 bases from J, with 6 bases between.

The chain couples TRBV9 to TRBJ1-1; D gene uncertain. Germline V gene sequence: CDR1 SGDLS, CDR2 YYNGEE. The V gene lost 0 bases and the J gene lost 1 base, with 4 bases spanning the gap. CDR3 length: 13 amino acids. The CDR3 sequence: CASSVDWNTEAFF. The CDR3 nucleotides read TGTGCCAGCAGCGTAGATTGGAACACTGAAGCTTTCTTT.

The chain carries TRBV7-6 and TRBJ2-5, with 10 bases that match TRBD2. The CDR3 length is 18 residues. Per the germline V gene, CDR1 is SGHVS and CDR2 is FNYEAQ. The trim removed 1 base at V and 2 bases at J, leaving 10 bases unmatched. The CDR3 loop is CASSLVNAVAGGQETQYF. The DNA for the CDR3 is TGTGCCAGCAGCTTAGTGAACGCAGTAGCGGGGGGTCAAGAGACCCAGTACTTC.

The genes are TRBV5-6 and TRBJ2-7, with 8 bases matching TRBD2. The germline gives CDR1 SGHDT, CDR2 YYEEEE. J lost 3 bases, V lost 2 bases, and 7 bases had no gene match. CDR3 length: 15 amino acids. The CDR3 sequence is CASSLYPGGLYEQYF. Written as DNA, the CDR3 is TGTGCCAGCAGCTTATATCCGGGAGGGCTCTACGAGCAGTACTTC.

V is TRBV6-1 and J is TRBJ2-3; 8 bases fit TRBD2. This CDR3 has 14 residues. Trimming at V came to 6 bases and at J to 1 base, leaving 3 bases not matched to a gene. Per germline, CDR1 MNHNS and CDR2 SASEGT. Here the CDR3 DNA reads TGTGCCAGCAGCACAGCGGGGGGCACAGATACGCAGTATTTT. It specifies CASSTAGGTDTQYF.

V and J are TRBV28 and TRBJ2-5; TRBD2 might be the D (6 bases). This CDR3 spans 14 amino acids. V was shortened by 10 bases and J by 0 bases, with 15 bases between the two germline ends. The V gene's germline CDR1 is MDHEN and CDR2 SYDVKM. CDR3 amino acids: CAIGWGEDQETQYF. The CDR3 nucleotides read TGTGCCATCGGGTGGGGGGAGGACCAAGAGACCCAGTACTTC.

V and J are TRBV5-1 and TRBJ2-1; perhaps TRBD1 as D (5 bases). The CDR3 covers 13 residues. V gave up 5 bases and J gave up 2 bases, with 8 bases separating them. Looked up from germline, CDR1 is SGHRS and CDR2 is YFSETQ. The CDR3 nucleotides read TGCGCCAGCAGTCAGGGTACCTACAATGAGCAGTTCTTC. Its translation is CASSQGTYNEQFF. The whole variable domain, filled in from reference TRBV5-1 and TRBJ2-1, reads KAGVTQTPRYLIKTRGQQVTLSCSPISGHRSVSWYQQTPGQGLQFLFEYFSETQRNKGNFPGRFSGRQFSNSRSEMNVSTLELGDSALYLCASSQGTYNEQFFGPGTRLTVL.

V is TRBV10-3 and J is TRBJ1-1; 7 nucleotides match TRBD1. Germline CDR1 reads ENHRY; CDR2 reads SYGVKD. This CDR3 has 15 amino acids. Trimming took 4 bases from V and 4 from J; bases not matched to a gene: 9. CDR3 protein: CAISGQGGPLTEAFF. The CDR3 DNA sequence: TGTGCCATCAGTGGGCAGGGGGGTCCCCTCACTGAAGCTTTCTTT.

This clone occurred a few times. The V call is TRBV2, the J call TRBJ1-1; D perhaps matches TRBD1 (6 bases). This CDR3 comprises 14 residues. Trimming took 2 bases from V and 5 from J, leaving 12 bases between them. CDR1 and CDR2 (germline): SNHLY, FYNNEI. The CDR3 nucleotides are TGTGCCAGCAGTGAACTAAGGGGGTGGACTGAAGCTTTCTTT. It encodes CASSELRGWTEAFF.

The chain carries TRBV6-1 and TRBJ1-2, with TRBD1 identical over 10 bases. This CDR3 comprises 15 residues. The germline V gene encodes CDR1 MNHNS and CDR2 SASEGT. V shed 5 bases, J shed 8 bases, and the junction held 11 bases outside the gene matches. The chain's CDR3 is CASSQDRDRGRGYTF. The CDR3 bases are TGTGCCAGCAGTCAAGACCGGGACAGGGGCAGGGGCTACACCTTC.

This sequence joins TRBV11-3 and TRBJ1-5, with D maybe TRBD1 (5 bases). CDR3 length: 16 residues. Trimming removed 1 base from V and 9 bases from J, with 19 bases in between. Germline CDR1 reads SGHNT; CDR2 reads YENEEA. The CDR3: CASSLGRGNGDWPQHF. The CDR3 coding sequence is TGTGCCAGCAGCTTAGGTAGGGGCAACGGCGACTGGCCCCAGCATTTT.

The chain has TRBV15 and TRBJ2-7; 10 nucleotides agree with TRBD1. From germline, CDR1 is LNHNV and CDR2 YYDKDF (reference sequence). The trim removed 4 bases at V and 4 bases at J, leaving 7 bases unmatched. The CDR3 spans 15 residues. The CDR3 DNA sequence: TGTGCCACCAGCAAGAGGGACAGGGGTTTATACGAGCAGTACTTC. Its protein product is CATSKRDRGLYEQYF.

The chain uses TRBV28 and TRBJ1-1; TRBD1 agrees at 7 bases. The germline gives CDR1 MDHEN, CDR2 SYDVKM. CDR3 size: 15 residues. V shed 5 bases and J 1 base; nucleotides not matched to a gene: 7. The CDR3 protein is CASSPLTGRNTEAFF. The CDR3 bases are TGTGCCAGCAGTCCCCTGACAGGGCGGAACACTGAAGCTTTCTTT.

This chain joins TRBV19 and TRBJ2-5; TRBD2 matches 13 bases. Germline values: CDR1 LNHDA, CDR2 SQIVND (reference sequence). Trimming at V came to 4 bases and at J to 1 base, leaving 0 bases not matched to a gene. This CDR3 contains 15 residues. In DNA form, the CDR3 reads TGTGCCAGTAGTAGACTAGCGGGAGGCCAAGAGACCCAGTACTTC. Translated, it gives CASSRLAGGQETQYF.

This clone was observed once. The chain couples TRBV4-1 to TRBJ2-3; 15 nucleotides match TRBD2. The CDR3 length is 18 residues. Per the germline V gene, CDR1 is MGHRA and CDR2 is YSYEKL. V gave up 5 bases and J gave up 4 bases; unmatched junction bases: 10. Here the CDR3 DNA reads TGCGCCAGCAGCTTCCGTCCAGGACTAGCGGGGGGGGCAGATACGCAGTATTTT. Amino acids: CASSFRPGLAGGADTQYF.